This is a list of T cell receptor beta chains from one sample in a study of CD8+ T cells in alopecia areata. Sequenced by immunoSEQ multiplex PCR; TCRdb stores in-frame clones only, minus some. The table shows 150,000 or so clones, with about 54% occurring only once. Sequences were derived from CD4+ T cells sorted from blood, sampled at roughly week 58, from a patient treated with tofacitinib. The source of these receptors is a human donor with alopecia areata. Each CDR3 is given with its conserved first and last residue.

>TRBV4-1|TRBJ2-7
CASSPGAYEQYF
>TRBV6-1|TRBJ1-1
CASHEAFF
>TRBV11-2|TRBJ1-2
CASSVEGRGYTF
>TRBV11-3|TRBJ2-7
CASSLDLSSGEQYF
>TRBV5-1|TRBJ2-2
CASSLVGGSGELFF
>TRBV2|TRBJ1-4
CASSVDRGGKLFF
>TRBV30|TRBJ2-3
CAWGGYNQDTQYF
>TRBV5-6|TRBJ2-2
CASSLTGTSGGKLFF
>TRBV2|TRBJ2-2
CASMSRTAGELFF
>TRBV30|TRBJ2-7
CAYYSRDGIDYEQYF
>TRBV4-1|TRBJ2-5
CASSQVQGPQETQYF
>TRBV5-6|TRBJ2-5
CASSLSGGETQYF
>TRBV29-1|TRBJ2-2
CSVSGSWGGTTGELFF
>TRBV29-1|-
CSVEGERPGLSDEQYF
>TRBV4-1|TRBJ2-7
CASSQVYGRGLYEQYF
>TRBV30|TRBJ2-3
CAWSVPGKGTDTQYF
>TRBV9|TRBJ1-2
CASSVAPTGGYGYTF
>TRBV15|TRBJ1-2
CATSRDPSPSDGYTF
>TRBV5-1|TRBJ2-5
CASGLQGNPRETQYF
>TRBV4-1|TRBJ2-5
CASSQEGGGQETQYF
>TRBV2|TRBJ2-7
CASRDVYEQYF
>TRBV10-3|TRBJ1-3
CAISEGRASGNTIYF
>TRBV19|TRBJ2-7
CASSKAGGPDEQYF
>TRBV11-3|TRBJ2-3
CASSTDSTDTQYF
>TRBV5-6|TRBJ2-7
CASSLPPTAVGEQYF
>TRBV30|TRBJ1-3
CAWSLGYSGNTIYF
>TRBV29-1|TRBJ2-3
CSVGRQLTDTQYF
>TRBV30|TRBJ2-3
CAWSVSFRERDTQYF
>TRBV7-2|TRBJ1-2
CASSFTDGYTF
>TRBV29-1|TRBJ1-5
CSVGQSNQPQHF
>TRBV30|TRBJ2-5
CAWSVHRETQYF
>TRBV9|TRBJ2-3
CASSATGTPTDTQYF
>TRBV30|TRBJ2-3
CAWSLGNTDTQYF
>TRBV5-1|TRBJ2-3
CASSLALGADTQYF
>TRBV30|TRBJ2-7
CAWSTFLGGPYEQYF
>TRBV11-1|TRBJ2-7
CASSLSSGGPPYEQYF
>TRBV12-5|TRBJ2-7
CASGPNDYEQYF
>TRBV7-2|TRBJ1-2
CASSTRSRDNSGYTF
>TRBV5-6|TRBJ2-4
CASSRLAVKNIQYF
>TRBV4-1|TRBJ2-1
CASSQDRPQPYNEQFF
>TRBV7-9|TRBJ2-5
CASSQDGLAGGPGTQYF
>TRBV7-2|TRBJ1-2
CASSLRQTNYGYTF
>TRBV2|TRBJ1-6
CASSDRGERGSPLHF
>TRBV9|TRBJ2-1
CASSVVTLDEQFF
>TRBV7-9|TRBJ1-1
CASSLGRQGVTEAFF
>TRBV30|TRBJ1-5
CAWNRGFPNNQPQHF
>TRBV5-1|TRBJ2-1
CASSPRGGGYNEQFF
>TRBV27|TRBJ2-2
CASAWTGNTGELFF
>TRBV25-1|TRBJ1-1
CASSESWNTEAFF
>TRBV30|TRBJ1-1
CAWSVRRTANTEAFF
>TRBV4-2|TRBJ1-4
CASSQDGQVNEKLFF
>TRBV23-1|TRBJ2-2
CASSQHNRTEPNTGELFF
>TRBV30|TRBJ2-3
CAWKPWGDPSTDTQYF
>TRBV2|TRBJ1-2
CASSPRTGGNFYGYTF
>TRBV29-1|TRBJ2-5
CSALAGSQETQYF